This T cell receptor beta chain was sequenced for a study of CXCR3-negative and CXCR3-positive naive CD8 T cells. Its frequency marks this clonotype as medium-sized. What it binds is unknown. CDR1 and CDR2 from the germline V gene are SGHTA and FQGNSA. CDR3 length: 12 amino acids. General study findings and limits: Post-cryopreservation CXCR3 expression was partly diminished, and the bulk of assays employed fresh PBMCs. Diversity proved comparably high across both naive subsets and much lower in memory CD8+ cells. Naive subsets displayed similar surface CD5, and TCR strength was inferred from TRB CDR3 properties. Naive cells, whether CXCR3-negative or CXCR3-positive, had similar TRBV-TRBJ usage, while memory cells differed.

Via 5' RACE with UMI labels, TRB cDNA libraries were prepared. Using the 5' RACE reads, TCRdb records one entry per CDR3 protein without DNA. This sample's clone table lists around 60,000 distinct CDR3 sequences. The specimen sequenced was naive CXCR3- CD8+ T cells from blood. Documented subset: CD45RO-CCR7+CD27+CD95- naive CD8+ T cells lacking CXCR3 (TNR3-). This TCR came from a human donor in good health. Some clones in this sample may be carry-over from other donors' samples. The V and J genes are TRBV7-2 and TRBJ2-3; TCRdb proposes TRBD1, but this gene call is untestable without DNA. The CDR3 sequence is CASQGATDTQYF.